A selection of T cell receptor beta chains follows, all from one sample in a study of control samples from healthy donors and cancer patients. This table comes from immunoSEQ multiplex PCR, and its TCRdb copy is limited to in-frame clones, with some not included. The repertoire includes roughly 41,000 clones, roughly 94% of them detected once, and roughly a quarter sits in the top ten. The sequenced sample was blood. These receptors all come from a man aged 55 to 70 in good health. CDR3s include the opening cysteine and the closing phenylalanine or tryptophan. D genes are given only for firm matches. The size entry is marked missing in some rows and otherwise reads once, few, many or a size class.

14 | TRBJ1-1 | - | - | TRBV13 | TGTGCCAGCAGCTTAGCACTCAAGAACACTGAAGCTTTCTTT | CASSLALKNTEAFF
15 | TRBJ2-3 | - | TRBD2 | TRBV11-3 | TGTGCCAGCAGTCGACTAGCGAGTTCGACAGATACGCAGTATTTT | CASSRLASSTDTQYF
12 | TRBJ2-2 | - | - | TRBV7-9 | TGTGCCAGCAGCACGAACACCGGGGAGCTGTTTTTT | CASSTNTGELFF
15 | TRBJ2-7 | once | TRBD2 | TRBV5-1 | TGCGCCAGCAGCCTTCGGACTAGCGGGAGTCATGAGCAGTACTTC | CASSLRTSGSHEQYF
14 | TRBJ2-1 | once | TRBD1 | TRBV4-1 | TGCGCCAGCAGCCACAGGGGGCGCGGGCTTGAGCAGTTCTTC | CASSHRGRGLEQFF
14 | TRBJ1-1 | - | - | TRBV4-2 | TGTGCCAGCAGCCAGACAGGTAAGAACACTGAAGCTTTCTTT | CASSQTGKNTEAFF
21 | TRBJ1-3 | - | - | TRBV4-1 | TGCGCCAGCAGCCAAATGAAGGGCTTGGGCACCACCTTCAGCTCTGGAAACACCATATATTTT | CASSQMKGLGTTFSSGNTIYF
15 | TRBJ2-1 | - | TRBD2 | TRBV9 | TGTGCCAGCAGCGTTAGCGGGGCCTCCTACAATGAGCAGTTCTTC | CASSVSGASYNEQFF
14 | TRBJ1-1 | - | - | TRBV3-1/TRBV3-2 | TGTGCCAGCAGCCTCAAGACAGGGAACACTGAAGCTTTCTTT | CASSLKTGNTEAFF
13 | TRBJ1-2 | - | - | TRBV12-3/TRBV12-4 | TGTGCCACCTCAGTGGATCAGGCATCACGCTACACCTTC | CATSVDQASRYTF
15 | TRBJ2-1 | - | TRBD2 | TRBV6-6 | TGTGCCAGCAGCTGGCTAGCGGCCTCCTACAATGAGCAGTTCTTC | CASSWLAASYNEQFF
11 | TRBJ2-3 | - | - | TRBV2 | TGTGCCCGCAACCCTCGGGATACGCAGTATTTT | CARNPRDTQYF
12 | TRBJ2-2 | - | - | TRBV30 | TGTGCCTTCCCAGGGCCCACCGGGGAGCTGTTTTTT | CAFPGPTGELFF
18 | TRBJ1-1 | - | TRBD1 | TRBV7-9 | TGTGCCAGCAGCTCCCAGATACTAGGACCGGGACAGGGCACTGAAGCTTTCTTT | CASSSQILGPGQGTEAFF
16 | TRBJ1-1 | - | - | TRBV19 | TGTGCCAGTAGTTTAGGTGCCCTGGGGAGGAACACTGAAGCTTTCTTT | CASSLGALGRNTEAFF
17 | TRBJ1-4 | once | TRBD1 | TRBV7-9 | TGTGCCAGCAGACCCGACTTGGGACAGGGCCTTGGTGAAAAACTGTTTTTT | CASRPDLGQGLGEKLFF
16 | TRBJ2-4 | - | - | TRBV19 | TGTGCCAGTCGCCTCCGGGAGACCCTAGCCAAAAACATTCAGTACTTC | CASRLRETLAKNIQYF
15 | TRBJ2-1 | - | - | TRBV11-1 | TGTGCCAGCAGCCTGAGCGGGTACGCCGACAATGAGCAGTTCTTC | CASSLSGYADNEQFF
23 | TRBJ2-5 | - | TRBD2 | TRBV9 | TGTGCCAGCAGCGTAGACCCCCCCGCAGGGAGTTTCCTAGCGGGAGGGCTCAGAGAGACCCAGTACTTC | CASSVDPPAGSFLAGGLRETQYF
14 | TRBJ1-3 | - | TRBD1 | TRBV10-3 | TGTGCCATCAGTGCCCCGGACAGGGGAAACACCATATATTTT | CAISAPDRGNTIYF
15 | TRBJ1-5 | - | - | TRBV18 | TGTGCCAGCTCAACCTCTCTATCCGAGCACGAGCCCCAGCATTTT | CASSTSLSEHEPQHF
16 | TRBJ2-7 | - | - | TRBV25-1 | TGTGCCAGCAGTGTAGCTGGAGGGCCCCCTTCCTACGAGCAGTACTTC | CASSVAGGPPSYEQYF
18 | TRBJ2-2 | - | TRBD2 | TRBV4-1 | TGCGCCAGCAGCCATGTACTAGCGGGAGTGTCGAACACCGGGGAGCTGTTTTTT | CASSHVLAGVSNTGELFF
15 | TRBJ1-4 | - | - | TRBV7-9 | TGTGCCAGCAGCGGTTACAAGGCAACTAATGAAAAACTGTTTTTT | CASSGYKATNEKLFF
13 | TRBJ2-1 | few | - | TRBV5-1 | TGCGCCAGCAGCTTGGCGGGCCTTAATGAGCAGTTCTTC | CASSLAGLNEQFF
13 | TRBJ2-7 | - | - | TRBV7-3 | TGTGCCAGCAGCTTACGTCCCATCGACGAGCAGTACTTC | CASSLRPIDEQYF
16 | TRBJ2-3 | - | TRBD2 | TRBV9 | TGTGCCAGCAGTGGTACCCTAGCGGGAAGGGTAGATACGCAGTATTTT | CASSGTLAGRVDTQYF
18 | TRBJ1-4 | - | TRBD1 | TRBV4-1 | TGCGCCAGCAGCCAAACGTTAGGTCAGGGGGCGTTGGGGGAAAAACTGTTTTTT | CASSQTLGQGALGEKLFF
13 | TRBJ1-2 | few | - | TRBV6-1 | TGTGCCAGCAGTGAAGAGCGAGGTTATGGCTACACCTTC | CASSEERGYGYTF
17 | TRBJ2-7 | - | - | TRBV11-2 | TGTGCCAGCAGCTACCCCCGAGGAGACAATCGAGTCTACGAGCAGTACTTC | CASSYPRGDNRVYEQYF
12 | TRBJ2-5 | - | TRBD1 | TRBV29-1 | TGCAGCGTCGACAGGGAGCCGGAGACCCAGTACTTC | CSVDREPETQYF
12 | TRBJ2-5 | - | - | TRBV5-8 | TGTGCCAGCACCCAGGAAGGAGAGACCCAGTACTTC | CASTQEGETQYF
15 | TRBJ2-3 | once | TRBD2 | TRBV2 | TGTGCCAGCAGTGAACTAGCGGGAGTTACAGATACGCAGTATTTT | CASSELAGVTDTQYF